The 25 T cell receptor beta chains listed next were all sequenced from one sample in a study of T cell responses to AZD1222 COVID-19 vaccine. Profiling relied on immunoSEQ multiplex PCR, and the TCRdb table lists in-frame clones only, not all of them. The table includes 100,000 to 150,000 clones, approximately 85% detected once. The specimen comprised peripheral blood, sampled 28 days after the second AZD1222 dose. Receptors originate from an adult who received the AZD1222 COVID-19 vaccine.

The rearrangement uses TRBV2 and TRBJ1-5; D unresolved. The CDR3 is 14 residues long. Deletions cut 4 bases from V and 4 bases from J, with 11 bases between. CDR1 is SNHLY and CDR2 is FYNNEI in the germline V gene. This CDR3 reads CASSVFGGNQPQHF. CDR3 DNA: TGTGCCAGCAGTGTCTTCGGTGGAAATCAGCCCCAGCATTTT.

This chain uses TRBV28 with TRBJ1-1; tentative D call: TRBD1 (6 bases). The V gene lost 2 bases and the J gene lost 6 bases, with 10 bases spanning the gap. CDR3 length equals 13 residues. Looked up from germline, CDR1 is MDHEN and CDR2 is SYDVKM. CDR3 nucleotide sequence: TGTGCCAGCAGTTTACAGGGGAGGGCTGAAGCTTTCTTT. The encoded protein is CASSLQGRAEAFF.

The chain uses TRBV30 and TRBJ2-5; D is unresolved. The CDR3 runs to 13 residues. The germline gives CDR1 GTSNPN, CDR2 SVGIG (reference sequence). Trimming took off 0 bases at V and 5 bases at J, with 10 bases between the two ends. Here the CDR3 reads CAWSVGLGETQYF. Written as DNA, the CDR3 is TGTGCCTGGAGTGTAGGCCTCGGGGAGACCCAGTACTTC.

The chain uses TRBV3-1 (or the pseudogene TRBV3-2) and TRBJ1-5; no clear D. Between the trimmed V and J ends, which lost 6 bases and 4 bases, there was a span of 13 bases. Germline V lookup: CDR1 LGHDT, CDR2 YNNKEL (reference sequence). This CDR3 spans 14 amino acids. The DNA of the CDR3 is TGTGCCAGCAGTCTCAGCGGGGATAATCAGCCCCAGCATTTT. As protein: CASSLSGDNQPQHF.

This clone was picked up one time. The chain combines TRBV7-2 with TRBJ1-1; no clear D. The CDR3 runs 15 residues. From germline, CDR1 is SGHTA and CDR2 FQGNSA. Between the trimmed V and J ends, which lost 5 bases and 1 base, there was a span of 14 bases. CDR3 DNA sequence: TGTGCCAGCAGCCAGGTGGGCAGGCCGAACACTGAAGCTTTCTTT. Protein: CASSQVGRPNTEAFF.

A few counts support this clone. The J gene is TRBJ1-6, the V gene TRBV6-2 or TRBV6-3, with D maybe TRBD1 (6 bases). The germline V gene encodes CDR1 MNHEY and CDR2 SVGEGT. This CDR3 contains 13 residues. V gave up 2 bases and J gave up 7 bases, with 6 bases separating them. CDR3 sequence: CASSYGTNSPLHF. The CDR3 nucleotides read TGTGCCAGCAGTTACGGGACAAATTCACCCCTCCACTTT.

This clone has more than one count but fewer than ten. V is TRBV7-9 and J is TRBJ1-1, with 8 bases aligning to TRBD1. V lost 5 bases, J lost 5 bases, and 10 bases stayed unmatched. The CDR3 sequence is 15 residues long. The germline V gene has CDR1 SEHNR and CDR2 FQNEAQ (reference sequence). The CDR3 sequence: CASSTPGQVKTEAFF. The CDR3 DNA reads as TGTGCCAGCAGCACTCCGGGACAGGTAAAGACTGAAGCTTTCTTT.

The chain links TRBV30 to TRBJ1-6; D gene ambiguous. Germline values: CDR1 GTSNPN, CDR2 SVGIG (reference sequence). The ends were cut back, 1 base at V and 7 bases at J, with 11 bases in the middle. CDR3 length equals 14 residues. CDR3 region: CAWSGRQGNSPLHF. The CDR3 nucleotides are TGTGCCTGGAGTGGAAGACAAGGGAATTCACCCCTCCACTTT.

V gene TRBV7-2 combines with J gene TRBJ2-7; 11 positions agree with TRBD1. The junction had 7 bases not matched to a gene; V was cut back by 5 bases and J by 4 bases. CDR1 and CDR2 from the germline V gene are SGHTA and FQGNSA. The CDR3 has 15 residues. CDR3 sequence reads: CASSPGQGVWYEQYF. In nucleotides, the CDR3 is TGTGCCAGCAGCCCGGGACAGGGGGTCTGGTACGAGCAGTACTTC.

The gene calls are TRBV7-8 and TRBJ2-7; 11 bases are a match to TRBD1. The CDR3 is 14 amino acids. In germline, CDR1 is SGHVS, CDR2 FQNEAQ. J lost 4 bases, V lost 5 bases, and 4 bases had no gene match. The DNA for the CDR3 is TGTGCCAGCAGCGCCGGGACAGGGGGTTACGAGCAGTACTTC. Its translation is CASSAGTGGYEQYF.

This chain joins TRBV9 and TRBJ2-2, with 10 bases that match TRBD1. Germline-derived CDR1 and CDR2 are SGDLS and YYNGEE. The length of the CDR3 is 18 residues. V dropped 4 bases and J dropped 2; count of bases not matched to a gene: 11. The CDR3 region has the DNA TGTGCCAGCAGCCTAAGCTCGACAGGGGGCGAAAACACCGGGGAGCTGTTTTTT. This translates into CASSLSSTGGENTGELFF.

The chain combines TRBV19 with TRBJ2-4, with D tentatively TRBD1 or TRBD2 (5 bases each). There are 16 residues in the CDR3. The V gene lost 6 bases and the J gene lost 0 bases, with 15 bases spanning the gap. Germline V CDR1 and CDR2: LNHDA, SQIVND (reference sequence). In nucleotides, the CDR3 is TGTGCCAGTAGCCCCGGCCCGGGGCTAGCCAAAAACATTCAGTACTTC. The encoded protein is CASSPGPGLAKNIQYF.

For this clone: Additional DNA sequences in this sample encode the identical CDR3. The chain couples TRBV6-5 to TRBJ1-5; 7 nucleotides match TRBD1. In germline, CDR1 is MNHEY, CDR2 SVGAGI. This CDR3 contains 14 residues. Trimming removed 5 bases from V and 0 bases from J; junction bases left unmatched: 1. The CDR3 here is CASSRDSSNQPQHF. DNA of the CDR3: TGTGCCAGCAGTCGGGACAGTAGCAATCAGCCCCAGCATTTT.

The V call is TRBV4-1, the J call TRBJ1-3; D uncertain. The germline V gene has CDR1 MGHRA and CDR2 YSYEKL. The CDR3 runs 15 residues. The germline V and J ends were trimmed by 4 bases and 1 base, with 11 bases remaining between them. Here the CDR3 reads CASSPMGLSGNTIYF. The CDR3 DNA sequence: TGCGCCAGCAGCCCTATGGGGTTGTCTGGAAACACCATATATTTT.

The chain joins TRBV24-1 to TRBJ2-3; 10 bases agree with TRBD2. Germline V gives CDR1 KGHDR, CDR2 SFDVKD. The CDR3 sequence is 16 residues long. Germline trimming cut 4 bases from V and 3 bases from J; bases unmatched to any gene: 6. This CDR3 reads CATSDPLAGQTDTQYF. The CDR3, as DNA: TGTGCCACCAGTGACCCACTAGCGGGGCAAACAGATACGCAGTATTTT.

The rearrangement uses TRBV7-2 and TRBJ1-1; D is uncertain. This CDR3 has 14 residues. Germline-derived CDR1 and CDR2 are SGHTA and FQGNSA. V shed 8 bases and J shed 2 bases, with 15 bases lying between them. The CDR3 reads CASRPGVGNTEAFF. The CDR3 DNA reads TGTGCCAGCCGCCCTGGGGTAGGTAACACTGAAGCTTTCTTT.

This clone was observed a single time. The chain recombines TRBV20-1 with TRBJ2-5; D not resolved. The CDR3 consists of 11 residues. CDR1 is DFQATT and CDR2 is SNEGSKA in the germline V gene (reference sequence). Deletions cut 2 bases from V and 5 bases from J, with 6 bases between. As DNA, the CDR3 is TGCAGTGCTAGAAAAGACGAGACCCAGTACTTC. Translating gives CSARKDETQYF.

V gene TRBV19 combines with J gene TRBJ1-5, with a possible D match to TRBD1 (5 bases). The V and J ends lost 3 bases and 2 bases respectively, with 20 bases between them. Germline lookup yields CDR1 LNHDA and CDR2 SQIVND (reference sequence). The CDR3 spans 18 residues. This CDR3 reads CASSIFHQTEVGNQPQHF. CDR3 in DNA: TGTGCCAGTAGTATTTTCCACCAGACAGAGGTGGGCAATCAGCCCCAGCATTTT.

The rearrangement uses TRBV2 and TRBJ1-2; no firm D call. The CDR3 is made up of 16 amino acids. Germline CDR1 is SNHLY and CDR2 is FYNNEI. Trimming removed 6 bases from V and 4 bases from J, with 21 bases in between. The CDR3 sequence: CASRDVINGNSYGYTF. The CDR3 DNA reads as TGTGCCAGCAGGGATGTTATTAATGGGAACAGCTATGGCTACACCTTC.

The CDR3: CASVGGGHTEAFF. CDR3 coding DNA: TGTGCCAGCGTGGGGGGCGGTCACACTGAAGCTTTCTTT. The chain carries TRBV7-9 and TRBJ1-1; maybe TRBD1 (6 bases). CDR1 and CDR2 (germline): SEHNR, FQNEAQ (reference sequence). The germline V and J ends were trimmed by 8 bases and 3 bases, with 13 bases remaining between them. CDR3 length: 13 amino acids.

The gene calls are TRBV11-3 and TRBJ2-3, with TRBD1 identical over 8 bases. The CDR3 is 14 residues long. V dropped 5 bases and J dropped 3; count of bases not matched to a gene: 4. Looked up from germline, CDR1 is SGHNT and CDR2 is YENEEA. CDR3 coding DNA: TGTGCCAGCAGCCCCAGGACAGGGACAGATACGCAGTATTTT. As protein: CASSPRTGTDTQYF.

This clone was picked up a small number of times. The chain couples TRBV5-8 to TRBJ1-2; weak D call: TRBD1 (5 bases). Trimming pared 4 bases from V and 4 bases from J, leaving 14 bases between. There are 14 residues in the CDR3. Germline CDR1 is SGHTS and CDR2 is YDEGEE. For the CDR3, the DNA is TGTGCCAGCAGCCGACAGTATTCGGCCTATGGCTACACCTTC. It codes for CASSRQYSAYGYTF. The full variable domain, its missing parts supplied by reference TRBV5-8 and TRBJ1-2, is EAGVTQSPTHLIKTRGQQATLRCSPISGHTSVYWYQQALGLGLQFLLWYDEGEERNRGNFPPRFSGRQFPNYSSELNVNALELEDSALYLCASSRQYSAYGYTFGSGTRLTVV.

The chain carries TRBV7-3 and TRBJ1-6; no firm D call. Germline CDR1 is SGHTA and CDR2 is FQGTGA. CDR3 size: 16 residues. V was shortened by 5 bases and J by 9 bases, with 20 bases between the two germline ends. Here the CDR3 reads CASSLERPFLGSPLHF. The CDR3 bases are TGTGCCAGCAGCCTCGAGAGGCCCTTCCTGGGTTCACCCCTCCACTTT.

The chain joins TRBV12-3 or TRBV12-4 to TRBJ2-1; D unclear. V was pared by 6 bases and J by 5 bases, with 11 bases between. The CDR3 is made up of 13 amino acids. Written as DNA, the CDR3 is TGTGCCAGCAGACCCCACTCGAACAATGAGCAGTTCTTC. It encodes CASRPHSNNEQFF.

The chain has TRBV13 and TRBJ2-3; D remains ambiguous. CDR1 and CDR2 from the germline V gene are PRHDT and FYEKMQ (reference sequence). V lost 1 base, J lost 4 bases, and 18 bases lay in between. This CDR3 has 17 amino acids. CDR3 sequence (DNA): TGTGCCAGCAGCTTAGAAGCCCACGGGCGTGGGGCAGATACGCAGTATTTT. This translates into CASSLEAHGRGADTQYF. Supplemented by reference TRBV13 and TRBJ2-3, the full variable domain reads AAGVIQSPRHLIKEKRETATLKCYPIPRHDTVYWYQQGPGQDPQFLISFYEKMQSDKGSIPDRFSAQQFSDYHSELNMSSLELGDSALYFCASSLEAHGRGADTQYFGPGTRLTVL.